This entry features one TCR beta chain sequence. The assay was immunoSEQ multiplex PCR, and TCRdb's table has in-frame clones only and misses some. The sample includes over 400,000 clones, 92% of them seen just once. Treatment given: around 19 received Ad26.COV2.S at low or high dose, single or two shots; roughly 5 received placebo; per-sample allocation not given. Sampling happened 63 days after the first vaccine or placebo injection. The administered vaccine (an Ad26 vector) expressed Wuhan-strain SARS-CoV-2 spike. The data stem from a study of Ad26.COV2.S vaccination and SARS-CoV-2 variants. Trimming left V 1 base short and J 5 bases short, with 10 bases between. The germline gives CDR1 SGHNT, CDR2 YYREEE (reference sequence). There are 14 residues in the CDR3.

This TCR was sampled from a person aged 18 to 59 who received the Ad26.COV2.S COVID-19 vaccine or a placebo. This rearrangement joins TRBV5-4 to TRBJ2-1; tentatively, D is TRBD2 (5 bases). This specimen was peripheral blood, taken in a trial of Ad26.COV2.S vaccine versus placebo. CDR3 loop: CASSLSGNDNEQFF. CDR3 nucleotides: TGTGCCAGCAGCTTGTCGGGGAACGACAATGAGCAGTTCTTC.